This T cell receptor beta chain came from a study of blood T cell repertoires in COVID-19. Study at large: Acute-phase and convalescent COVID-19 samples originated in the United States, Italy and Spain.

Under the authors' procedure: Nucleated cell counts were estimated from reference gene primer amplification. The repertoire was sequenced with immunoSEQ multiplex PCR; TCRdb's copy has only in-frame clones and lacks some. The DNA was the basis for D and trimming; V, J and clone size are from that table. There are under 65,000 clones in the sample; around 90% occur only once, and around a sixth lies in the top ten. CDR1 and CDR2 (germline): SGHNT, YYREEE (reference sequence). CDR3 size: 15 residues. Trimming shortened V by 4 bases and J by 0 bases, and 12 bases separated the two germline ends. This TCR was sampled from a man at least 80 years old with acute or convalescent COVID-19. The sequenced sample consisted of peripheral blood. The chain is built from TRBV5-4 and TRBJ2-3; D remains ambiguous. Here the CDR3 reads CASSNGVRSTDTQYF. The CDR3 DNA reads as TGTGCCAGCAGCAATGGAGTCAGAAGCACAGATACGCAGTATTTT.